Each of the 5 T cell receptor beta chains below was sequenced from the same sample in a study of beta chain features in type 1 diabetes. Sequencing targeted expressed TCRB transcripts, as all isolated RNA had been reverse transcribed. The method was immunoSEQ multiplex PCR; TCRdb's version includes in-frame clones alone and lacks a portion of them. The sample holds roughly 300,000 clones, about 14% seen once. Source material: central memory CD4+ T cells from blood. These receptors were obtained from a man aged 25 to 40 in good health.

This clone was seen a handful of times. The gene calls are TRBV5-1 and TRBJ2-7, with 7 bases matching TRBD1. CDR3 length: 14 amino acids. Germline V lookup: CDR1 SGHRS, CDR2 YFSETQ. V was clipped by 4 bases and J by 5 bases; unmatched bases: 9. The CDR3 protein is CASSLAGGMDEQYF. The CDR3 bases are TGCGCCAGCAGCCTGGCAGGGGGAATGGACGAGCAGTACTTC.

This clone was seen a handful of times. The CDR3 loop reads CASSKGLPAYEQYF. The DNA of the CDR3 is TGTGCCAGCAGCAAGGGACTACCCGCCTACGAGCAGTACTTC. The chain joins TRBV5-4 to TRBJ2-7; 7 bases fit TRBD2. V was pared by 4 bases and J by 2 bases, with 6 bases of the junction left unmatched. The V gene's germline CDR1 is SGHNT and CDR2 YYREEE (reference sequence). This CDR3 is built from 14 residues.

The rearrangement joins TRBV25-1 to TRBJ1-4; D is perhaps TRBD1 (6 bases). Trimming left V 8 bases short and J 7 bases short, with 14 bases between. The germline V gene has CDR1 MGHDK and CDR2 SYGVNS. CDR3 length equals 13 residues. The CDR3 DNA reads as TGTGCCAGCGGCCCCAGGGGAAGTGAAAAACTGTTTTTT. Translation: CASGPRGSEKLFF.

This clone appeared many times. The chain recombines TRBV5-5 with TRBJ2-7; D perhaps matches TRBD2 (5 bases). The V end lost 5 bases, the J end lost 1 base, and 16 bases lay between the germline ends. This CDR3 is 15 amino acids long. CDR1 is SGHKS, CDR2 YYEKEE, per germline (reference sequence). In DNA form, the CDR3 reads TGTGCCAGCAGTGTCTCGGCCGGGGAGTCCTACGAGCAGTACGTC. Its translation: CASSVSAGESYEQYV.

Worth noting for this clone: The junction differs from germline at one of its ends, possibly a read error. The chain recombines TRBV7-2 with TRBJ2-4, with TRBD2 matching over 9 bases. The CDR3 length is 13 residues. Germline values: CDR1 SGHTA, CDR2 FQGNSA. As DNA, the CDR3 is TGTGCCAGCAGCTTAGATGGGACTAGCTCCCCGGACTTC. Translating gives CASSLDGTSSPDF.